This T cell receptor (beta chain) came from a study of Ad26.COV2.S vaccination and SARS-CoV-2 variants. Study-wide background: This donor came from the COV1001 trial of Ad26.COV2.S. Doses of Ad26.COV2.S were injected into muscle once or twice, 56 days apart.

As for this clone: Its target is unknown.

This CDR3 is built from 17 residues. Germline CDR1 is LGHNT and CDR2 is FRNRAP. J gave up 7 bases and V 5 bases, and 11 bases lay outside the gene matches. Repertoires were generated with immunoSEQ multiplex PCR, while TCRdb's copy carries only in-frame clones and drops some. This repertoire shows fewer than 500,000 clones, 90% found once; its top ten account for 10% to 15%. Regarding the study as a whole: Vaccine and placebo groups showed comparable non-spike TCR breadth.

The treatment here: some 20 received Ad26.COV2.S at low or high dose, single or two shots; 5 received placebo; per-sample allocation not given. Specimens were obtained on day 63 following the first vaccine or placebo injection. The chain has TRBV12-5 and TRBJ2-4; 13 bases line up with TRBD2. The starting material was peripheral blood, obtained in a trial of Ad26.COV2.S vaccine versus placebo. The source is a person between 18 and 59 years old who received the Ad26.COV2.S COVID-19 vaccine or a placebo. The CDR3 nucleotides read TGTGCTAGTGGTCTCCGACTAGCGGGAGGCGGAAGTAACATTCAGTACTTC. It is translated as CASGLRLAGGGSNIQYF.